The clone carrying this TCR beta chain was counted once. The antigen remains undetermined. Generated by immunoSEQ multiplex PCR, the TCRdb table keeps only in-frame clones and is missing some. This repertoire shows about 100,000 clones, over 90% found once; its top ten account for 12%. This entry is derived from a study of siplizumab effects on memory and regulatory T cells. The study's findings and limits: Roughly 80-97% of dividing CD4+ or CD8+ clones were without an attributable naive or memory phenotype. Assignment to unstimulated subsets succeeded for only a minor fraction of the alloreactive clones.

From germline, CDR1 is WSHSY and CDR2 SAAADI. The CDR3 consists of 13 residues. V lost 8 bases, J lost 4 bases, and 12 bases lay in between. This receptor was obtained from a human donor in good health. The sequenced material came from non-Treg CD4+ T cells sorted from blood. The rearrangement joins TRBV10-2 to TRBJ2-1; TRBD1 might be the D (5 bases). The CDR3: CASGQVEYNEQFF. CDR3 bases: TGCGCCAGCGGACAAGTGGAATACAATGAGCAGTTCTTC.